This TCR beta chain was profiled in a study of blood T cell repertoires in COVID-19 (dated by TCRdb to between 2020 and 2021). Looking at the study overall: The collaborator samples originated in the United States, Italy and Spain and spanned the acute and convalescent phases of COVID-19. The material from the prospective study consisted of cDNA or gDNA derived from T cells, B-cell-depleted T cells, or PBMCs. Subjects who had been exposed to COVID-19, were actively infected with it, or had recovered from it provided the deeply sampled blood TCRbeta repertoires that made up the dataset. A freely available public database, intended as a resource for researchers studying the immune response to SARS-CoV-2, is where the repertoires were released. Samples were obtained from the ongoing ImmuneRACE study (first 160 participants) and from over 1,000 subjects provided by 6 global collaborators. The sample metadata nearly always contained a de-identified subject ID, COVID-19 status, age in years and sex. HLA class I and class II types, where available, came from metadata supplied by the sample provider rather than from assay-based typing. The paper as a whole reports these results and caveats: How much clinical and demographic metadata was included differed by source and by participant, and the metadata was provided uncurated.

The immunoSEQ Assay, a bias-controlled multiplex PCR, was used to amplify TCRbeta CDR3 regions from genomic DNA. In the source study's methods: The number of nucleated cells in each sample was estimated by amplification of reference gene primers within the assay. To quantify the absolute abundance of each unique TCRbeta CDR3 rearrangement, sequence reads were collapsed and filtered. Productive Simpson clonality was computed per sample as the square root of Simpson's diversity index over productive rearrangements. In TCRdb, the immuneACCESS table is reduced to in-frame sequences with V and J assigned. These tables do not hold every clone; where another copy was compared, an unresolved V gene accounts for under half, and the others remain unexplained. V and J calls and clone size are those listed in that table; D and trimming were worked out from the DNA. The sample records under 200,000 clones, about 85% of which are singletons. Approximately 5.9% of the sample is taken by the ten largest.

At one collaborating source in Seattle, patients were enrolled during active infection and were followed longitudinally through the course of disease. Each collaborating institution followed its own protocols to collect whole blood in K2EDTA tubes. For TCRbeta analysis, collaborators shipped samples in one of three forms: frozen whole blood, isolated PBMCs, or DNA extracted from either of those sample types. On this clone: The antigen it binds to is not known. The input lacks base qualities; no much larger clone sits a single base away.

This receptor was obtained from a woman in her thirties or forties with COVID-19, enrolled during active disease. Specimen: peripheral blood.

The DNA sequence follows: TGTGCCAGCAGTTACTCGAGTACCCACAATCAGCCCCAGCATTTT. It encodes CASSYSSTHNQPQHF. The chain employs TRBV6-2 or TRBV6-3 and TRBJ1-5, with the D gene call left open. Taken from the germline V gene, the CDR1 and CDR2 loops are MNHEY and SVGEGT. Including the terminal cysteine and phenylalanine, the CDR3 comprises 15 residues. The read is trimmed to its CDR3 DNA, 45 bases read in frame from base 1. V and J are truncated by 0 bases and 3 bases respectively, leaving an intervening sequence of 9 bases.